The TCR beta chain under discussion was sequenced for a study of beta chain features in type 1 diabetes. Every isolated RNA sample was fully reverse transcribed, so sequencing captured expressed TCRB transcripts. TCRdb's table, derived via immunoSEQ multiplex PCR, lists solely in-frame clones and lacks some. The profile shows 850,000 to 900,000 clones, around a sixth of them singletons. Deletions cut 3 bases from V and 0 bases from J, with 14 bases between. Germline CDR1 reads MGHRA; CDR2 reads YSYEKL. The CDR3 spans 16 residues. This sequence originates from a woman aged 18-29 years in good health. The sequenced sample was naive CD4+ T cells from blood. The chain combines TRBV4-1 with TRBJ1-2; D uncertain. Here the CDR3 reads CASSHESGRPNYGYTF. DNA of the CDR3: TGCGCCAGCAGCCATGAATCAGGCAGGCCTAACTATGGCTACACCTTC.